The following is a TCR beta chain sequence with its context. Its antigen is undetermined. The CDR3 has 15 residues. V was trimmed by 4 bases and J by 1 base, leaving 14 bases between them. Germline loops: CDR1 SGHKS, CDR2 YYEKEE (reference sequence). The data derive from a study of molecular identifiers for immune sequencing clone quantification. Overall study results and limits: Because of identical TCR molecules sharing a barcode, sizes of highly expanded clones could be underestimated. Jurkat TCR RNA spiked in from one cell could reportedly be detected among about a million naive cells.

Isolation of naive CD8 T cells was achieved by sorting on a CD8+CD4-CCR7+CD45RA+ phenotype. A single record per CDR3 protein comes from TCRdb applying MiXCR to the PCR reads. The sample contains 460,000 or so distinct CDR3 sequences, approximately 25% of which appear only once. The J gene is TRBJ1-2, the V gene TRBV5-5, with D tentatively TRBD1 (6 bases). This clonotype originated in a human donor in good health. Some libraries in this study had Jurkat cell RNA spiked in. The specimen was naive CD8+ T cells from blood, with Jurkat cell RNA spiked in. As to subset: FACS-sorted CD8+CD4-CCR7+CD45RA+ naive T cells. The CDR3 DNA reads TGTGCCAGCAGCCTCCAGGCAGGGGATAACTATGGCTACACCTTC. The encoded protein is CASSLQAGDNYGYTF.